The 32 T cell receptor beta chains given below trace back to one sample, sequenced in a study of memory CD4+ T cells and cytomegalovirus serostatus. Using immunoSEQ multiplex PCR, the repertoire was profiled, and TCRdb retains in-frame clones only, with some absent. The data show 40,000 to 50,000 clones, around 78% seen once. Single viable CD3+CD4+CD8-CD45RO+ cells were sorted as the memory CD4+ T cells. Sequenced: memory CD4+ T cells from blood. Every receptor here comes from an adult in good health and CMV-seronegative.

The chain joins TRBV30 to TRBJ1-4; 9 nucleotides line up with TRBD1. Germline lookup yields CDR1 GTSNPN and CDR2 SVGIG (reference sequence). Trimming removed 2 bases from V and 8 bases from J; junction bases left unmatched: 9. The CDR3 is 15 residues long. CDR3 sequence (DNA): TGTGCCTGGAGTTACAGGGGGCGCGGTGGCGAAAAACTGTTTTTT. The encoded protein is CAWSYRGRGGEKLFF.

This clone was observed a single time. The J gene is TRBJ2-7, the V gene TRBV5-1; D is possibly TRBD1 (6 bases). There are 14 residues in the CDR3. Germline CDR1 SGHRS, CDR2 YFSETQ. Between the trimmed V and J ends, which lost 7 bases and 2 bases, there was a span of 16 bases. The chain's CDR3 is CASRERTATYEQYF. CDR3 DNA: TGCGCCAGCCGCGAGCGGACAGCCACCTACGAGCAGTACTTC.

V gene TRBV7-2 combines with J gene TRBJ2-3; D is ambiguous. Germline CDR1 SGHTA, CDR2 FQGNSA. V gave up 4 bases and J gave up 7 bases, with 9 bases separating them. This CDR3 is 12 amino acids long. The CDR3, as DNA: TGTGCCAGCAGCTCTCTTAGGAATACGCAGTATTTT. Translated, it gives CASSSLRNTQYF.

J is TRBJ1-2 and V is TRBV5-6; 8 bases line up with TRBD1. The CDR3 covers 14 residues. CDR1 is SGHDT, CDR2 YYEEEE, per germline. The J segment lost 5 bases and the V segment lost 4 bases, leaving 7 bases of the junction unmatched. The CDR3 loop reads CASSLGQGWYGYTF. CDR3 coding DNA: TGTGCCAGCAGCCTCGGACAGGGCTGGTATGGCTACACCTTC. Full variable domain (rest looked up from reference TRBV5-6 and TRBJ1-2): DAGVTQSPTHLIKTRGQQVTLRCSPKSGHDTVSWYQQALGQGPQFIFQYYEEEERQRGNFPDRFSGHQFPNYSSELNVNALLLGDSALYLCASSLGQGWYGYTFGSGTRLTVV.

V gene TRBV5-1 combines with J gene TRBJ1-1; 9 positions match TRBD1. Germline V gene sequence: CDR1 SGHRS, CDR2 YFSETQ. V dropped 6 bases and J dropped 4; count of bases not matched to a gene: 7. The CDR3 extends over 14 amino acids. This CDR3 reads CASKFTGGTTEAFF. Written as DNA, the CDR3 is TGCGCCAGCAAATTTACAGGGGGCACCACTGAAGCTTTCTTT. The full variable domain, rest sourced from reference TRBV5-1 and TRBJ1-1, is KAGVTQTPRYLIKTRGQQVTLSCSPISGHRSVSWYQQTPGQGLQFLFEYFSETQRNKGNFPGRFSGRQFSNSRSEMNVSTLELGDSALYLCASKFTGGTTEAFFGQGTRLTVV.

The genes are TRBV29-1 and TRBJ2-5, with 10 bases identical to TRBD1. Germline V gives CDR1 SQVTM, CDR2 ANQGSEA. With V trimmed by 5 bases and J by 3 bases, 3 bases remained unmatched. This CDR3 has 13 residues. In nucleotides, the CDR3 is TGCAGCGTTCGACAGGGGGCTGAAGAGACCCAGTACTTC. Amino acid sequence: CSVRQGAEETQYF.

This chain uses TRBV15 with TRBJ1-1; D is perhaps TRBD1 (5 bases). The CDR3 length is 16 residues. Per the germline V gene, CDR1 is LNHNV and CDR2 is YYDKDF (reference sequence). Trimming took off 1 base at V and 7 bases at J, with 19 bases between the two ends. The CDR3 sequence: CATSRGGYKGRGEAFF. The DNA of the CDR3 is TGTGCCACCAGCAGAGGGGGGTATAAAGGGCGAGGTGAAGCTTTCTTT.

CDR3 sequence (DNA): TGTGCCAGCAGATGGAACGGGCAGGGGGCCCACCCTGGGGCCAACGTCCTGACTTTC. This translates into CASRWNGQGAHPGANVLTF. This chain connects TRBV5-4 to TRBJ2-6; 8 bases match TRBD1. The CDR3 is made up of 19 amino acids. Germline trimming cut 5 bases from V and 2 bases from J; bases unmatched to any gene: 15. Germline loops: CDR1 SGHNT, CDR2 YYREEE (reference sequence).

The V gene is TRBV11-2, the J gene TRBJ2-7; D is unresolved. The CDR3 runs 12 residues. The germline CDR1 and CDR2 sequences are SGHAT and FQNNGV. V lost 5 bases and J lost 2, with 7 bases in between. Here the CDR3 reads CASSRSPYEQYF. For the CDR3, the DNA is TGTGCCAGCAGCAGGAGTCCCTACGAGCAGTACTTC.

The V call is TRBV7-2, the J call TRBJ2-3; 7 bases are a match to TRBD2. The V segment lost 1 base and the J segment 4 bases; nucleotides outside the gene matches: 5. Germline-derived CDR1 and CDR2 are SGHTA and FQGNSA. This CDR3 has 15 amino acids. CDR3 loop: CASSLVGRGADTQYF. CDR3 sequence (DNA): TGTGCCAGCAGCTTAGTGGGACGGGGGGCAGATACGCAGTATTTT.

The chain has TRBV19 and TRBJ1-1, with D hard to call. Germline CDR1 reads LNHDA; CDR2 reads SQIVND (reference sequence). Trimming pared 2 bases from V and 6 bases from J, leaving 10 bases between. The CDR3 consists of 13 residues. CDR3 amino acids: CASSIKIKAEAFF. CDR3 coding DNA: TGTGCCAGTAGTATAAAAATTAAGGCTGAAGCTTTCTTT. The whole variable domain, filled in from reference TRBV19 and TRBJ1-1, reads DGGITQSPKYLFRKEGQNVTLSCEQNLNHDAMYWYRQDPGQGLRLIYYSQIVNDFQKGDIAEGYSVSREKKESFPLTVTSAQKNPTAFYLCASSIKIKAEAFFGQGTRLTVV.

The chain employs TRBV2 and TRBJ2-2, with D perhaps matching TRBD1 (6 bases). Germline CDR1 SNHLY, CDR2 FYNNEI. There are 15 residues in the CDR3. Trimming removed 7 bases from V and 0 bases from J, with 12 bases in between. The CDR3 sequence: CASKLTGSNTGELFF. The CDR3 DNA is TGTGCCAGCAAATTGACAGGCTCGAACACCGGGGAGCTGTTTTTT.

The chain joins TRBV28 to TRBJ1-5; maybe TRBD1 (6 bases). The germline V gene has CDR1 MDHEN and CDR2 SYDVKM. The CDR3 sequence is 14 residues long. V was cut by 1 base and J by 7 bases, with 11 bases left in between. The CDR3 region is CASSLSQGFQPQHF. The CDR3 DNA reads as TGTGCCAGCAGTTTATCACAGGGTTTCCAGCCCCAGCATTTT.

The table lists this clone with a few counts. The chain combines TRBV4-3 with TRBJ1-2; 10 positions agree with TRBD1. Germline values: CDR1 LGHNA, CDR2 YSLEER. The CDR3 loop spans 15 amino acids. Germline trimming cut 4 bases from V and 2 bases from J; bases unmatched to any gene: 4. The DNA for the CDR3 is TGCGCCAGCAGCCCCGGACAGGGGGTGAACTATGGCTACACCTTC. This translates into CASSPGQGVNYGYTF.

This clone was seen once. The chain links TRBV30 to TRBJ1-1; perhaps TRBD1 as D (6 bases). The CDR3 has 15 amino acids. Trimming removed 3 bases at V and 1 base at J, with 15 bases between. Germline assignment: CDR1 GTSNPN and CDR2 SVGIG (reference sequence). The CDR3 sequence is CAWRPGGGSNTEAFF. CDR3 DNA: TGTGCCTGGAGGCCGGGGGGGGGCTCGAACACTGAAGCTTTCTTT.

In its sample, this clone was seen a few times. This chain connects TRBV7-2 to TRBJ2-3; 8 bases are shared with TRBD2. The CDR3 is 15 residues long. V lost 8 bases, J lost 1 base, and 8 bases stayed unmatched. CDR1 SGHTA and CDR2 FQGNSA come from the germline V gene. CDR3 bases: TGTGCCAGCGGGTCTCGGGGGGGCGGCACAGATACGCAGTATTTT. This encodes CASGSRGGGTDTQYF.

This clone was detected a few times. V usage is TRBV7-8 and J usage is TRBJ1-6; weak D call: TRBD1 (6 bases). Trimming took off 6 bases at V and 6 bases at J, with 18 bases between the two ends. The germline gives CDR1 SGHVS, CDR2 FQNEAQ. The CDR3 consists of 16 residues. CDR3 protein: CASSPTGGRGNSPLHF. In nucleotides, the CDR3 is TGTGCCAGCAGTCCCACCGGGGGCAGGGGTAATTCACCCCTCCACTTT.

This chain connects TRBV29-1 to TRBJ1-1, with a possible D match to TRBD1 (6 bases). V was pared by 1 base and J by 4 bases, with 25 bases between. From germline, CDR1 is SQVTM and CDR2 ANQGSEA. The CDR3 has 18 amino acids. The CDR3 region is CSVEGGFGQGMLGTEAFF. CDR3 DNA: TGCAGCGTTGAAGGGGGATTCGGGCAGGGGATGTTGGGCACTGAAGCTTTCTTT. Supplemented by reference TRBV29-1 and TRBJ1-1, the full variable domain reads SAVISQKPSRDICQRGTSLTIQCQVDSQVTMMFWYRQQPGQSLTLIATANQGSEATYESGFVIDKFPISRPNLTFSTLTVSNMSPEDSSIYLCSVEGGFGQGMLGTEAFFGQGTRLTVV.

The chain couples TRBV5-1 to TRBJ2-3, with 11 bases fitting TRBD2. This CDR3 region has 13 residues. Germline CDR1 and CDR2: SGHRS and YFSETQ. With 3 bases clipped from V and 9 bases from J, the junction kept 3 bases outside the gene matches. The CDR3 DNA sequence: TGCGCCAGCAGCTCCCGACTAGCGGGGACGCAGTATTTT. Translation gives CASSSRLAGTQYF.

To note about this clone: One end of the junction fails to match germline, which may point to a read error. The chain uses TRBV27 and TRBJ2-1; TRBD2 agrees at 13 bases. In germline, CDR1 is MNHEY, CDR2 SMNVEV (reference sequence). The CDR3 length is 17 residues. CDR3 sequence: CASSLTPGLAGMNEQFF. Written as DNA, the CDR3 is TGTGCCAGCAGTTTAACTCCGGGACTAGCGGGGATGAATGAACAGTTCTTC.

There are a few counts of this clone. The gene calls are TRBV6-1 and TRBJ2-3, with D perhaps TRBD2 (7 bases). CDR3 length: 15 residues. Germline CDR1 reads MNHNS; CDR2 reads SASEGT. V shed 6 bases and J shed 6 bases, with 19 bases lying between them. The CDR3 loop is CASRLDRGGADTQYF. The CDR3 DNA reads as TGTGCCAGCAGGCTTGATCGTGGGGGGGCGGATACGCAGTATTTT.

This chain joins TRBV11-2 and TRBJ2-7; D unclear. Trimming shortened V by 5 bases and J by 2 bases, and 10 bases separated the two germline ends. The CDR3 is 13 amino acids. Germline values: CDR1 SGHAT, CDR2 FQNNGV. CDR3 coding DNA: TGTGCCAGCAGCGCACCGGCGACCTACGAGCAGTACTTC. This gives the protein CASSAPATYEQYF.

V is TRBV28 and J is TRBJ1-5, with D perhaps matching TRBD1 (5 bases). The germline CDR1 and CDR2 sequences are MDHEN and SYDVKM. V was cut by 2 bases and J by 6 bases, with 14 bases left in between. The CDR3 length is 15 residues. As DNA, the CDR3 is TGTGCCAGCAGTTTAACAGGACCAACGTTTCAGCCCCAGCATTTT. Protein product: CASSLTGPTFQPQHF.

A single count supports this clone. This chain connects TRBV2 to TRBJ2-5; D uncertain. Germline CDR1 SNHLY, CDR2 FYNNEI. The V end was cut by 4 bases, the J end by 2 bases, with 5 bases between. The CDR3 runs 12 residues. This CDR3 is CASSVVQETQYF. Here the CDR3 DNA reads TGTGCCAGCAGTGTGGTACAAGAGACCCAGTACTTC.

V and J are TRBV19 and TRBJ1-4; D unclear. V dropped 3 bases and J dropped 0 bases, with 5 bases sitting between them. This CDR3 spans 14 amino acids. Germline V gene sequence: CDR1 LNHDA, CDR2 SQIVND (reference sequence). CDR3 bases: TGTGCCAGTAGTATCGCAGCAACTAATGAAAAACTGTTTTTT. Residues: CASSIAATNEKLFF.

The rearrangement uses TRBV18 and TRBJ2-5; TRBD2 matches 7 bases. The V gene end was trimmed by 4 bases and the J gene end by 2 bases; junction bases not matched to a gene: 1. Per germline, CDR1 KGHSH and CDR2 LQKENI. The CDR3 has 13 amino acids. The CDR3 bases are TGTGCCAGCTCACAGGGACTACAAGAGACCCAGTACTTC. Its protein is CASSQGLQETQYF.

This clone was recorded once. The rearrangement joins TRBV6-5 to TRBJ1-4; D possibly corresponds to TRBD1 (5 bases). CDR1 MNHEY and CDR2 SVGAGI come from the germline V gene. CDR3 size: 16 residues. V was pared by 4 bases and J by 5 bases, with 17 bases between. The CDR3 sequence: CASSLGLGRRNEKLFF. The CDR3, as DNA: TGTGCCAGCAGTTTGGGACTGGGGAGGAGGAATGAAAAACTGTTTTTT.

This chain links TRBV5-1 with TRBJ1-1, with TRBD1 matching 7 bases. The CDR3 length is 16 residues. CDR1 is SGHRS, CDR2 YFSETQ, per germline. V dropped 3 bases and J dropped 1; count of bases not matched to a gene: 9. CDR3 nucleotide sequence: TGCGCCAGCAGCTCGGGGGACAGCCGTAGGAACACTGAAGCTTTCTTT. This sequence encodes CASSSGDSRRNTEAFF.

The V and J genes are TRBV4-3 and TRBJ2-1; no firm D call. In germline, CDR1 is LGHNA, CDR2 YSLEER. V gave up 5 bases and J gave up 2 bases, with 10 bases separating them. The CDR3 has 14 amino acids. The CDR3 DNA reads as TGCGCCAGCAGCGTCGCTTCGGCCTACAATGAGCAGTTCTTC. This encodes CASSVASAYNEQFF.

The rearrangement links TRBV2 to TRBJ1-1, with D perhaps TRBD1 (6 bases). From germline, CDR1 is SNHLY and CDR2 FYNNEI. With 7 bases removed from V and 0 bases from J, the gap between germline ends came to 12 bases. The CDR3 contains 14 residues. DNA for the CDR3: TGTGCCAGCAAAGGACAGTTTATGAACACTGAAGCTTTCTTT. It yields the protein CASKGQFMNTEAFF.

This clone occurred a few times. The chain couples TRBV27 to TRBJ2-7; D perhaps matches TRBD2 (7 bases). Germline V gene lookup returns CDR1 MNHEY and CDR2 SMNVEV (reference sequence). This CDR3 spans 15 amino acids. V was pared by 5 bases and J by 5 bases, with 19 bases between. The CDR3 nucleotides are TGTGCCAGCAGTCCGGGGAGGGGGGGACCCAACGAGCAGTACTTC. Protein: CASSPGRGGPNEQYF.

This clone appeared once. This chain uses TRBV7-2 with TRBJ1-6, with a tentative D call TRBD1 (6 bases). The CDR3 runs to 15 residues. Germline V lookup: CDR1 SGHTA, CDR2 FQGNSA. Deletions cut 1 base from V and 7 bases from J, with 11 bases between. CDR3 coding DNA: TGTGCCAGCAGCTTAGGGGGGGCGCGGAATTCACCCCTCCACTTT. Protein: CASSLGGARNSPLHF. Full variable domain (remainder filled in from reference TRBV7-2 and TRBJ1-6): GAGVSQSPSNKVTEKGKDVELRCDPISGHTALYWYRQSLGQGLEFLIYFQGNSAPDKSGLPSDRFSAERTGGSVSTLTIQRTQQEDSAVYLCASSLGGARNSPLHFGNGTRLTVT.